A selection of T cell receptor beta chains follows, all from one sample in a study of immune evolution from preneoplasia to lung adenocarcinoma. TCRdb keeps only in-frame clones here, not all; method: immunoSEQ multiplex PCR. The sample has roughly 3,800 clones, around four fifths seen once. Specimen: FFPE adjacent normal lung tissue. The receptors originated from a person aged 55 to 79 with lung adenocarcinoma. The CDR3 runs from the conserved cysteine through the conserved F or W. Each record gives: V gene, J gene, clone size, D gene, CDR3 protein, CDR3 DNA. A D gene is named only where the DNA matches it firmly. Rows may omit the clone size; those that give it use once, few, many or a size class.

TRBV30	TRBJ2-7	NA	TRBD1	CAWSVGTGLREQYF	TGTGCCTGGAGTGTAGGGACAGGGCTTAGAGAGCAGTACTTC
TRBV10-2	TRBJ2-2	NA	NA	CASRRDSNTGELFF	TGCGCCAGCAGGCGGGACTCGAACACCGGGGAGCTGTTTTTT
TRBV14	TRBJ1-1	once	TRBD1	CASSPSRDRARESTEAFF	TGTGCCAGCAGCCCGTCCCGGGACAGGGCTCGGGAGAGCACTGAAGCTTTCTTT
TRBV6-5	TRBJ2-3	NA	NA	CASSYLMGQGDDTQYF	TGTGCCAGCAGTTATCTAATGGGGCAGGGAGATGATACGCAGTATTTT
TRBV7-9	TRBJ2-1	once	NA	CASSLEPPGDNEQFF	TGTGCCAGCAGCTTAGAACCCCCAGGGGACAATGAGCAGTTCTTC
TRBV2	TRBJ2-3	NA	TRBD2	CASSRTSVSTDTQYF	TGTGCCAGCAGTCGAACTAGCGTTAGCACAGATACGCAGTATTTT
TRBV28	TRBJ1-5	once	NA	CASSSRDKRPRDQPQHF	TGTGCCAGCAGCTCACGGGACAAACGGCCTAGGGATCAGCCCCAGCATTTT
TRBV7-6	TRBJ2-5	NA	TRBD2	CASSNPTSGNQETQYF	TGTGCCAGCAGCAACCCAACTAGCGGGAACCAAGAGACCCAGTACTTC
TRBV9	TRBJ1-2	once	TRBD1	CASSTQGGLYGYTF	TGTGCCAGCAGCACCCAGGGGGGTCTCTATGGCTACACCTTC
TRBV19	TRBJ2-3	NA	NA	CASSTGDLGPDTQYF	TGTGCCAGTAGTACAGGGGATTTAGGTCCAGATACGCAGTATTTT
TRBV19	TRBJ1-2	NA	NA	CASSFATDGYTF	TGTGCCAGTAGTTTCGCGACAGACGGCTACACCTTC
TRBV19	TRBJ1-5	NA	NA	CASRGQQGPNQPQHF	TGTGCCAGTAGGGGGCAACAGGGCCCAAATCAGCCCCAGCATTTT
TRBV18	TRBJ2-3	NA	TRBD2	CASSLRTSGTDTQYF	TGTGCCAGCTCACTACGGACTAGCGGAACAGATACGCAGTATTTT
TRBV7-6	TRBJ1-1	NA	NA	CASSLEGRGMNTEAFF	TGTGCCAGCAGCTTAGAAGGTCGGGGCATGAACACTGAAGCTTTCTTT
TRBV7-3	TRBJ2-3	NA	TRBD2	CASSLTGGGTDTQYF	TGTGCCAGCAGCTTAACGGGAGGGGGCACAGATACGCAGTATTTT
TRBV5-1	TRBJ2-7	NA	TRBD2	CASSTGTSGDVYEQYF	TGCGCCAGCAGCACTGGGACTAGCGGAGACGTCTACGAGCAGTACTTC
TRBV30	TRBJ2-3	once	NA	CAWTRLVGGYTDTQYF	TGTGCCTGGACACGACTAGTGGGGGGCTACACAGATACGCAGTATTTT
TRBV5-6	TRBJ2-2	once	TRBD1	CASSPDTGVTGELFF	TGTGCCAGCAGCCCCGACACAGGGGTCACCGGGGAGCTGTTTTTT
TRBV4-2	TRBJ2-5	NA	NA	CASSQEIGAAAKTQYF	TGTGCCAGCAGCCAAGAAATCGGGGCTGCGGCGAAGACCCAGTACTTC
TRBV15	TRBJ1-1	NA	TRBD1	CATSSIQGASTEAFF	TGTGCCACCAGCTCTATACAGGGGGCGTCAACTGAAGCTTTCTTT
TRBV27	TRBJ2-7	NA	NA	CASSRTESYEQYF	TGTGCCAGCAGCCGGACAGAATCCTACGAGCAGTACTTC
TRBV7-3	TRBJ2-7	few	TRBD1	CASSLTAGTAYEQYF	TGTGCCAGCAGCTTAACAGCTGGGACAGCCTACGAGCAGTACTTC
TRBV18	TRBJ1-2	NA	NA	CASSPETDRYGYTF	TGTGCCAGCTCACCAGAGACGGACCGCTATGGCTACACCTTC
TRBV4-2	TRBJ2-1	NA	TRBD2	CASSQEGLAGLDNEQFF	TGTGCCAGCAGCCAAGAGGGACTAGCGGGATTAGACAATGAGCAGTTCTTC